This TCR delta chain was identified in a study of γδ T cells in repeated Plasmodium falciparum infection. The CDR3 contains 15 residues. The germline V gene encodes CDR1 GEAIGNYY and CDR2 EKD. V dropped 0 bases and J dropped 1; count of bases not matched to a gene: 1. By its share, this clone is medium-sized (0.01 to 0.1%). The same CDR3 can be traced to other DNA sequences in this sample. Vgamma9/Vdelta2+ and Vdelta2-negative gammadelta T cells were flow-sorted from PBMC for bulk sequencing. TCRdb re-called clones from the multiplex PCR reads via CATT. This repertoire shows 70,000 to 95,000 delta-chain clones, almost 1.5% found once; its top ten account for over 8%.

Sequencing was done on a sample of gamma-delta T cells from blood. This TCR was sampled from a pool of human donors (malaria-infected and uninfected, not separated). This chain connects TRDV2 to TRDJ2; 7 nucleotides align to TRDD3. In DNA, the CDR3 is TGTGCCTGTGACACCGTGGGGGATTTGACAGCACAACTCTTCTTT. Amino acids: CACDTVGDLTAQLFF.